There are a few counts of the clone carrying this T cell receptor (beta chain). The sample is drawn from a study of blood T cell repertoires in COVID-19. For the study at large: The study drew acute and convalescent COVID-19 samples from the United States, Italy and Spain. From T cells, B-cell-depleted T cells, or PBMCs came the material, which was cDNA or gDNA.

This CDR3 has 12 amino acids. Germline CDR1 is SEHNR and CDR2 is FQNEAQ (reference sequence). The germline V and J ends were trimmed by 7 bases and 4 bases, with 11 bases remaining between them. Per the authors' pipeline: Amplified reference gene primers provided the basis for estimating nucleated cell counts. Generated by immunoSEQ multiplex PCR, the TCRdb table keeps only in-frame clones and is missing some. The V and J calls and clone size come from that table; D and trimming were worked out from the DNA. The sample carries more than 250,000 clones, over 65% recorded once. The clonotype comes from a man aged 55-75 years who had recovered from COVID-19. Sample: peripheral blood. The chain recombines TRBV7-9 with TRBJ2-7; D is possibly TRBD2 (6 bases). CDR3 sequence reads: CASTGTLYEQYF. DNA of the CDR3: TGTGCCAGCACAGGGACTTTATACGAGCAGTACTTC.